Sequencing of this TCR beta chain was carried out in a study of blood T cell repertoires in COVID-19. Study-level background: Samples came from the United States, Italy and Spain, spanning acute and convalescent COVID-19. Sources were T cells, B-cell-depleted T cells, or PBMCs; the material itself was cDNA or gDNA.

V was shortened by 0 bases and J by 3 bases, with 11 bases between the two germline ends. Germline V gene sequence: CDR1 LNHDA, CDR2 SQIVND (reference sequence). This CDR3 is built from 16 residues. In the authors' workflow: Using reference gene primer amplification, nucleated cell counts were estimated. Libraries were prepared by immunoSEQ multiplex PCR; TCRdb keeps only in-frame clonotypes and omits some of them. For V, J and clone size, that table is used; D and trimming come from the DNA. The sample lists under 250,000 clones, about four fifths seen once, with about 2.7% in the top ten. The chain employs TRBV19 and TRBJ1-4, with D possibly being TRBD1 (5 bases). Sequenced input: peripheral blood. This TCR derives from a woman between 35 and 50 years old with active or convalescent COVID-19. CDR3 sequence (DNA): TGTGCCAGTAGTATAGAACTTCCGGGGGCTAATGAAAAACTGTTTTTT. As protein: CASSIELPGANEKLFF. Based on the CDR3 plus reference TRBV19 and TRBJ1-4, the full variable domain is DGGITQSPKYLFRKEGQNVTLSCEQNLNHDAMYWYRQDPGQGLRLIYYSQIVNDFQKGDIAEGYSVSREKKESFPLTVTSAQKNPTAFYLCASSIELPGANEKLFFGSGTQLSVL.